This entry lists 7 T cell receptor beta chains sequenced from one sample in a study of shared T cell receptors in the human thymus. The repertoire was sequenced with immunoSEQ multiplex PCR; TCRdb's copy has only in-frame clones and lacks some. This sample yields 720,000 or so clones, of which approximately 85% are seen a single time; more than 0.008% belongs to the top ten. These data are also associated with another study on human thymus T cells.

The sequencing sample was made of thymocytes. Source of these receptors: a girl less than two years old with a congenital heart defect.

This chain links TRBV15 with TRBJ1-3, with 9 nucleotides matching TRBD1. Germline assignment: CDR1 LNHNV and CDR2 YYDKDF (reference sequence). Trimming cost V 7 bases and J 4 bases; bases outside gene matches: 8. CDR3 size: 15 residues. DNA for the CDR3: TGTGCCACCAACCCGGGACAGGGTCCCGGAAACACCATATATTTT. Protein product: CATNPGQGPGNTIYF.

The chain couples TRBV7-4 to TRBJ2-7, with D perhaps matching TRBD1 (6 bases). This CDR3 has 18 amino acids. The germline gives CDR1 SGHVT, CDR2 SQSDAQ. The V and J ends lost 6 bases and 0 bases respectively, with 24 bases between them. The CDR3 here is CASRKRSSPGTPSYEQYF. The CDR3 DNA sequence: TGTGCCAGCAGGAAGAGATCCAGTCCCGGGACACCCTCCTACGAGCAGTACTTC.

CDR3 DNA: TGTGCCAGCAGTTTAAGACAGGTCGATCGCCCGCCACGTATAAGTAACTATGGCTACACCTTC. Its protein product is CASSLRQVDRPPRISNYGYTF. The chain links TRBV27 to TRBJ1-2, with D perhaps TRBD1 (6 bases). The CDR3 runs 21 residues. The V end lost 2 bases, the J end lost 1 base, and 29 bases lay between the germline ends. The germline V gene encodes CDR1 MNHEY and CDR2 SMNVEV (reference sequence).

The chain couples TRBV19 to TRBJ1-3, with D perhaps TRBD1 (5 bases). V lost 6 bases, J lost 0 bases, and 9 bases lay in between. Looked up from germline, CDR1 is LNHDA and CDR2 is SQIVND (reference sequence). This CDR3 spans 14 amino acids. This chain's CDR3 is CASSSGLSGNTIYF. Here the CDR3 DNA reads TGTGCCAGTAGCTCGGGACTCTCTGGAAACACCATATATTTT.

This clone was seen only once. This chain uses TRBV2 with TRBJ2-2, with D unclear. With 2 bases removed from V and 1 base from J, the gap between germline ends came to 14 bases. The CDR3 totals 17 residues. CDR1 is SNHLY and CDR2 is FYNNEI in the germline V gene. CDR3 nucleotides: TGTGCCAGCAGTGAATTTGAACCTTGGAGGAACACCGGGGAGCTGTTTTTT. This sequence encodes CASSEFEPWRNTGELFF.

V usage is TRBV15 and J usage is TRBJ2-7; 8 nucleotides match TRBD1. The junction had 7 bases not matched to a gene; V was cut back by 1 base and J by 2 bases. Looked up from germline, CDR1 is LNHNV and CDR2 is YYDKDF (reference sequence). The CDR3 covers 16 residues. CDR3 DNA sequence: TGTGCCACCAGCAGAGTGAGACAGGGGTCGGCCTACGAGCAGTACTTC. Translation gives CATSRVRQGSAYEQYF.

V is TRBV5-1 and J is TRBJ2-7; D perhaps matches TRBD2 (5 bases). CDR1 is SGHRS, CDR2 YFSETQ, per germline. The CDR3 contains 14 residues. V lost 1 base and J 1 base, leaving 9 bases between the germline ends. This chain's CDR3 is CASSLTGVSYEQYF. In DNA, the CDR3 is TGCGCCAGCAGCTTGACCGGGGTTTCCTACGAGCAGTACTTC.